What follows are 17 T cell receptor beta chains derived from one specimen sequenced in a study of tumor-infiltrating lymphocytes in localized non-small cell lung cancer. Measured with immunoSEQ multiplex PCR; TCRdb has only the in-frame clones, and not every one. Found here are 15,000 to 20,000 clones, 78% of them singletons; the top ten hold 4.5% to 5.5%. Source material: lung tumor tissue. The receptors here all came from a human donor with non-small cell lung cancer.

CDR3 DNA: TGTGCCAGCAGCCCCCGAGGACAGGGCTACGAGCAGTACTTC. This sequence encodes CASSPRGQGYEQYF. The V call is TRBV7-9, the J call TRBJ2-7; 8 bases match TRBD1. The V gene's germline CDR1 is SEHNR and CDR2 FQNEAQ (reference sequence). The CDR3 has 14 amino acids. The junction had 6 bases not matched to a gene; V was cut back by 5 bases and J by 3 bases. The full variable domain, rest sourced from reference TRBV7-9 and TRBJ2-7, is DTGVSQNPRHKITKRGQNVTFRCDPISEHNRLYWYRQTLGQGPEFLTYFQNEAQLEKSRLLSDRFSAERPKGSFSTLEIQRTEQGDSAMYLCASSPRGQGYEQYFGPGTRLTVT.

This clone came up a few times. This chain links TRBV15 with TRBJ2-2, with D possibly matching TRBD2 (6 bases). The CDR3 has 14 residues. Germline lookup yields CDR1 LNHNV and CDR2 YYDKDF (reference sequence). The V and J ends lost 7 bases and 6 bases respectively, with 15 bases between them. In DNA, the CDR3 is TGTGCCACCACCACCGGGACTTGGGCCGGGGAGCTGTTTTTT. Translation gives CATTTGTWAGELFF.

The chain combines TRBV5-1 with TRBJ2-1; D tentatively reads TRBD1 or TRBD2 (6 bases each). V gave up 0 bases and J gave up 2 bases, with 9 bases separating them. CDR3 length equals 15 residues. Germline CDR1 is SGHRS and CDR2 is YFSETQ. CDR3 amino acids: CASSLEGGTYNEQFF. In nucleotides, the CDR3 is TGCGCCAGCAGCTTGGAAGGGGGGACCTACAATGAGCAGTTCTTC.

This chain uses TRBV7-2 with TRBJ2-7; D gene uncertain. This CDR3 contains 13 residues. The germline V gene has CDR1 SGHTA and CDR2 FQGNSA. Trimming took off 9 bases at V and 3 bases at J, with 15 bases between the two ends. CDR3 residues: CARTLRQDYEQYF. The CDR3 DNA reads TGTGCCAGGACACTTAGGCAGGACTACGAGCAGTACTTC. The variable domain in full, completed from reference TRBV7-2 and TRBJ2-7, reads GAGVSQSPSNKVTEKGKDVELRCDPISGHTALYWYRQSLGQGLEFLIYFQGNSAPDKSGLPSDRFSAERTGGSVSTLTIQRTQQEDSAVYLCARTLRQDYEQYFGPGTRLTVT.

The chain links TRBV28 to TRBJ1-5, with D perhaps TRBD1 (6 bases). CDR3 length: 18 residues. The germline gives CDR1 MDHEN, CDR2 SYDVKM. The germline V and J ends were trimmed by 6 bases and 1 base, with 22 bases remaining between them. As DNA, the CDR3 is TGTGCCAGCAGCCCCCCTCGCGGGGGCCGATCGAGCAATCAGCCCCAGCATTTT. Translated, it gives CASSPPRGGRSSNQPQHF. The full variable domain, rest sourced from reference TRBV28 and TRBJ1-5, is DVKVTQSSRYLVKRTGEKVFLECVQDMDHENMFWYRQDPGLGLRLIYFSYDVKMKEKGDIPEGYSVSREKKERFSLILESASTNQTSMYLCASSPPRGGRSSNQPQHFGDGTRLSIL.

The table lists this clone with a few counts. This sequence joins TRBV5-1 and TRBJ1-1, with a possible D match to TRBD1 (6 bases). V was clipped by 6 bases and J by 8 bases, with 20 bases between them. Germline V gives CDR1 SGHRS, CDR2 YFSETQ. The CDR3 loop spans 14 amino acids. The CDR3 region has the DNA TGCGCCAGCAAGGTCGCCTATTCGGGGGGCGAAGCTTTCTTT. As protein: CASKVAYSGGEAFF.

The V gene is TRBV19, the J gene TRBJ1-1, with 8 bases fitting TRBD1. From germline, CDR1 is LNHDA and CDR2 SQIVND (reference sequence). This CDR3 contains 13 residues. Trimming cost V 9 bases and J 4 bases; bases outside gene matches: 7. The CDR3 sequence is CASLDRVGTEAFF. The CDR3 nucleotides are TGTGCCAGCTTGGACAGGGTGGGCACTGAAGCTTTCTTT.

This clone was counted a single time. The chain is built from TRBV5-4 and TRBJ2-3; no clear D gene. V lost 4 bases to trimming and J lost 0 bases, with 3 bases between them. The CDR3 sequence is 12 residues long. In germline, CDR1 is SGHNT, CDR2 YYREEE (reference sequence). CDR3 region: CASSVSTDTQYF. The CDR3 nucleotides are TGTGCCAGCAGCGTTAGCACAGATACGCAGTATTTT.

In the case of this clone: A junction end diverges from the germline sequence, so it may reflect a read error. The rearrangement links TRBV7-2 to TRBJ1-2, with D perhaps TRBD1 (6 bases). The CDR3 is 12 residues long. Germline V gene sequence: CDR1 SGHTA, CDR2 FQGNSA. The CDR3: CASITGNYGYTF. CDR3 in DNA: TGTGCCAGCATAACAGGGAACTACGGCTACACCTTC.

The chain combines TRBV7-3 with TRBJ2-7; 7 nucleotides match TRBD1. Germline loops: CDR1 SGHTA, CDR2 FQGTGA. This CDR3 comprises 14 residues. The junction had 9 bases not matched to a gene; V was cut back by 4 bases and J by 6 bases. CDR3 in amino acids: CASSSGQKAGEQYF. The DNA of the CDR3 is TGTGCCAGCAGCTCGGGACAGAAGGCCGGCGAGCAGTACTTC.

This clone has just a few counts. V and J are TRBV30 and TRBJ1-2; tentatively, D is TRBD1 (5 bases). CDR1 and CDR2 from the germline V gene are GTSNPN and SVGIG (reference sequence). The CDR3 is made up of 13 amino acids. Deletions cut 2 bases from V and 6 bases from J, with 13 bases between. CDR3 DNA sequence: TGTGCCTGGAGTACGCTGGAGGGGAATGGCTACACCTTC. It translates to CAWSTLEGNGYTF.

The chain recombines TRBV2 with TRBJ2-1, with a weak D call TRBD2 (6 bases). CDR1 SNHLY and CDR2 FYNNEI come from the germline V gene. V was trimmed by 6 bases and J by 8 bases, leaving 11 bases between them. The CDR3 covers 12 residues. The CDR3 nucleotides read TGTGCCAGCAGGGAGGGGTTGGATGAGCAGTTCTTC. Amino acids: CASREGLDEQFF.

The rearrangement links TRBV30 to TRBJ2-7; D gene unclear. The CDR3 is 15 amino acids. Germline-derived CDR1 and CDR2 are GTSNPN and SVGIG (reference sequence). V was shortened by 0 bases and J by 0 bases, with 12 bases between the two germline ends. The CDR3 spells CAWSVRWLNSYEQYF. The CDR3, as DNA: TGTGCCTGGAGTGTACGGTGGTTGAACTCCTACGAGCAGTACTTC.

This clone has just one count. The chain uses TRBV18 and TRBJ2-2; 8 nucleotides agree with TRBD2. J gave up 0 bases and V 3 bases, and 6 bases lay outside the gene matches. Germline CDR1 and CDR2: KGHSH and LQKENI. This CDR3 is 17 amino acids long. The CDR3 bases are TGTGCCAGCTCACCTAAAGCGGGGGCGGCGAACACCGGGGAGCTGTTTTTT. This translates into CASSPKAGAANTGELFF.

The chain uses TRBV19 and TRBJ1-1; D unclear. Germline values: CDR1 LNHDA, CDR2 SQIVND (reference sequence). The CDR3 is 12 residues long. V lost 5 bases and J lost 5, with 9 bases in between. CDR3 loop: CASSGRYTEAFF. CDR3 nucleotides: TGTGCCAGTAGTGGGAGGTATACTGAAGCTTTCTTT.

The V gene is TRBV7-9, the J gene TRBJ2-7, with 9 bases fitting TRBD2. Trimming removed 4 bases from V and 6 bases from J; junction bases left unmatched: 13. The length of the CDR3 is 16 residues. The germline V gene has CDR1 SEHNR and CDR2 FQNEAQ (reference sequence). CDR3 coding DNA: TGTGCCAGCAGCTCCTCCTATAGCGGGAGTCTCCTCGAGCAGTACTTC. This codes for CASSSSYSGSLLEQYF.

This CDR3 is CASSDMQAPLGYTF. CDR3 nucleotides: TGTGCCAGCAGTGATATGCAGGCACCCTTGGGCTACACCTTC. The genes are TRBV6-1 and TRBJ1-2; D not resolved. Germline V gives CDR1 MNHNS, CDR2 SASEGT. V lost 3 bases and J lost 8, with 16 bases in between. This CDR3 contains 14 residues.